This T cell receptor (beta chain) stems from a study of Ad26.COV2.S vaccination and SARS-CoV-2 variants. As for treatment: about 20 received Ad26.COV2.S at low or high dose, single or two shots; about 5 received placebo; per-sample allocation not given. Each sample was drawn 63 days after the first injection (of vaccine or placebo). This clone was detected only a few times. TCRdb's copy holds only in-frame clones and misses some; the assay was immunoSEQ multiplex PCR. This sample has 400,000 to 500,000 clones, with about 88% found just once. CDR3 length: 13 amino acids. Germline CDR1 and CDR2: SGHTA and FQGNSA. Trimming took off 3 bases at V and 3 bases at J, with 9 bases between the two ends.

This TCR was sampled from a person aged 18-65 years who received the Ad26.COV2.S COVID-19 vaccine or a placebo. The chain joins TRBV7-2 to TRBJ2-7, with a possible D match to TRBD1 (6 bases). The sample consisted of peripheral blood, taken in a trial of Ad26.COV2.S vaccine versus placebo. Here the CDR3 DNA reads TGTGCCAGCAGCTTGAAAGGGGGCTACGAGCAGTACTTC. As protein: CASSLKGGYEQYF.